The T cell receptor (beta chain) under discussion was sequenced for a study of shared clonotypes between healthy human individuals. The V gene's germline CDR1 is SGHRS and CDR2 YFSETQ. V was pared by 4 bases and J by 2 bases, with 13 bases between. The CDR3 totals 15 residues. This table comes from immunoSEQ multiplex PCR, and its TCRdb copy is limited to in-frame clones, with some not included. The sample records some 1 million clones, approximately 70% being singletons. The material sequenced was memory CD4+ T cells sorted from blood. Subset described: CD45RA-negative fraction. The chain uses TRBV5-1 and TRBJ1-3; maybe TRBD1 (6 bases). The receptor's source is a man aged 18-30 years in good health. The CDR3 DNA follows: TGCGCCAGCAGCGCCGAGGGGGGGCCTGGAAACACCATATATTTT. Residues: CASSAEGGPGNTIYF.